One sample yielded the 6 T cell receptor beta chains listed below, sequenced in a study of blood T cell repertoires in COVID-19. Profiling relied on immunoSEQ multiplex PCR, and the TCRdb table lists in-frame clones only, not all of them. The sample gives approximately 48,000 clones, approximately 85% of which show up once; 6.5% is in the top ten. Source material: peripheral blood. These receptors all come from a man aged 60 to 69 with acute or convalescent COVID-19.

Only one count was recorded for this clone. V and J are TRBV19 and TRBJ2-7, with 8 bases matching TRBD2. The ends lost 5 bases at V and 5 bases at J; junction bases unmatched: 11. Germline-derived CDR1 and CDR2 are LNHDA and SQIVND (reference sequence). This CDR3 comprises 15 residues. This chain's CDR3 is CASSPSGSTANEQYF. CDR3 sequence (DNA): TGTGCCAGTAGTCCGAGCGGGAGTACCGCCAACGAGCAGTACTTC.

CDR3 bases: TGTGCCAGCGGGGTGTGGGGACAGAAATCTTTCTTT. It codes for CASGVWGQKSFF. The chain recombines TRBV28 with TRBJ1-1, with 7 bases fitting TRBD1. V lost 8 bases and J lost 12; bases outside the gene matches: 12. Per the germline V gene, CDR1 is MDHEN and CDR2 is SYDVKM. CDR3 length: 12 amino acids.

The rearrangement links TRBV5-1 to TRBJ2-3, with 10 bases lining up with TRBD2. The ends lost 4 bases at V and 1 base at J; junction bases unmatched: 9. The CDR3 sequence is 17 residues long. The germline V gene has CDR1 SGHRS and CDR2 YFSETQ. The CDR3 DNA follows: TGCGCCAGCAGCCACGGTATCCTAGCGGGAGGCACAGATACGCAGTATTTT. Its protein is CASSHGILAGGTDTQYF.

With regard to this clone: Other DNA sequences in the sample encode the same CDR3. The rearrangement joins TRBV28 to TRBJ1-1; 10 bases align to TRBD1. This CDR3 spans 14 amino acids. Germline V gene sequence: CDR1 MDHEN, CDR2 SYDVKM. After removal of 5 bases from V and 4 bases from J, the junction contained 4 bases not matched to a gene. The CDR3 DNA sequence: TGTGCCAGCAGTACGACAGGGGGCATCACTGAAGCTTTCTTT. Its protein is CASSTTGGITEAFF.

V usage is TRBV4-1 and J usage is TRBJ2-5; possibly TRBD1 for D (6 bases). Germline CDR1 MGHRA, CDR2 YSYEKL. CDR3 length: 14 amino acids. The V and J ends lost 3 bases and 5 bases respectively, with 13 bases between them. CDR3 coding DNA: TGCGCCAGCAGCCAGCTACAGGGACGGGAGACCCAGTACTTC. Residues: CASSQLQGRETQYF.

Worth noting for this clone: Because it lacks the conserved phenylalanine or tryptophan at the end, this CDR3 is likely a read error. No DNA is shown, since the ends of the CDR3 on it are uncertain; the CDR3 is the one TCRdb lists. The CDR3 sequence: CARSFPAYYVSMR. The chain has TRBV5-3 and TRBJ2-7; the DNA was not used to check the table's D call, TRBD2. TRBV5-3 is sorted into the ORF group, with uncertain function. The CDR3 spans 13 residues, counting both ends.